The source of this TCR beta chain is a study of shared clonotypes between healthy human individuals. Study information: A donor's plate count was three for CD4 naive and three for CD4 memory; CD8 naive had two and CD8 memory one. Study-level points and caveats: Generation probabilities of non-shared clonotypes were lower (relative to those shared by all four donors). Limited genetic and exposure-history diversity came from having few donors.

In the case of this clone: Its antigen is unidentified.

The assay was immunoSEQ multiplex PCR, and TCRdb's table has in-frame clones only and misses some. The sample lists about 1.4 million clones; roughly 97% were seen once. V lost 5 bases, J lost 7 bases, and 14 bases stayed unmatched. This CDR3 contains 15 residues. The germline CDR1 and CDR2 sequences are SGHTA and FQGNSA. The chain is built from TRBV7-2 and TRBJ2-7, with 7 bases that match TRBD2. This TCR came from a man aged 25-45 years in good health. Source material: naive CD4+ T cells sorted from blood. As to subset: CD45RA+ positively selected. The CDR3 nucleotides are TGTGCCAGCAGCAACAGTAGGGGAGGGGTCAGGGAGCAGTACTTC. As protein: CASSNSRGGVREQYF.